A selection of T cell receptor beta chains follows, all from one sample in a study of T cells in Graves' hyperthyroidism and ophthalmopathy. MiXCR was run by TCRdb on the multiplex PCR reads, yielding one entry per CDR3 protein. The sample lists approximately 400,000 distinct CDR3 sequences, approximately 15% occurring once. The sequenced sample was blood. These TCRs come from a woman in her 30s with Graves' ophthalmopathy. Each CDR3 is given with its conserved first and last residue. D genes are given only for firm matches. Size values are once, few and many counts, or a class for expanded clones, and some rows have none.

d_call: TRBD1; clone_size: many; j_call: TRBJ1-4; v_call: TRBV12-3/TRBV12-4; cdr3_nt: TGTGCCAGCAGCCTAGACAGGGAGGAGGAAAAACTGTTTTTT; cdr3_aa: CASSLDREEEKLFF
d_call: .; clone_size: few; j_call: TRBJ1-2; v_call: TRBV4-2; cdr3_nt: TGTGCCAGCAGCCAAGATGGGGATCTGCGTATTAACTATGGCTACACCTTC; cdr3_aa: CASSQDGDLRINYGYTF
d_call: .; clone_size: many; j_call: TRBJ2-1; v_call: TRBV24-1; cdr3_nt: TGTGCCACCAGTGATAGGACAGCCCACCATGGGGATGAGCAGTTCTTC; cdr3_aa: CATSDRTAHHGDEQFF
d_call: TRBD2; clone_size: .; j_call: TRBJ2-1; v_call: TRBV24-1; cdr3_nt: TGTGCCACCAGTGATGGGACTAGCGGGGTTCACTACAATGAGCAGTTCTTC; cdr3_aa: CATSDGTSGVHYNEQFF
d_call: TRBD1; clone_size: many; j_call: TRBJ2-7; v_call: TRBV28; cdr3_nt: TGTGCCAGCAGTCCCACTCCGGGACAGGGGGCGGATGAGCAGTACTTC; cdr3_aa: CASSPTPGQGADEQYF
d_call: TRBD1; clone_size: few; j_call: TRBJ1-5; v_call: TRBV5-5; cdr3_nt: TGTGCCAGCAGACCTGGGACAGGGGGCCAGCCCCAGCATTTT; cdr3_aa: CASRPGTGGQPQHF
d_call: TRBD2; clone_size: .; j_call: TRBJ2-1; v_call: TRBV24-1; cdr3_nt: TGTGCCACCAGTGATTCGGTGTCGGGACTAGCAGGCAATGAGCAGTCCTTC; cdr3_aa: CATSDSVSGLAGNEQSF
d_call: .; clone_size: many; j_call: TRBJ2-7; v_call: TRBV12-3/TRBV12-4; cdr3_nt: TGTGCCAGCGGTGGGGATGGGGGATCCGAGCAGTACTTC; cdr3_aa: CASGGDGGSEQYF
d_call: TRBD1; clone_size: few; j_call: TRBJ2-5; v_call: TRBV6-2/TRBV6-3; cdr3_nt: TGTGCCAGCAGTTGGACAGGGGAGAAGACCCAGTACTTC; cdr3_aa: CASSWTGEKTQYF
d_call: TRBD1; clone_size: .; j_call: TRBJ2-3; v_call: TRBV7-3; cdr3_nt: TGTGCCAGCAGCTTGGAAGGGGGCGCGTGGACAGATACGCAGTATTTT; cdr3_aa: CASSLEGGAWTDTQYF
d_call: .; clone_size: many; j_call: TRBJ2-7; v_call: TRBV12-3/TRBV12-4; cdr3_nt: TGTGCCAGCAGTTTCTCGCTAATCTACGAGCAGTACTTC; cdr3_aa: CASSFSLIYEQYF
d_call: .; clone_size: .; j_call: TRBJ1-6; v_call: TRBV7-3; cdr3_nt: TGTGCCAGCAGCTCAAAGGGGATTTCACCCCTCCACTTT; cdr3_aa: CASSSKGISPLHF
d_call: .; clone_size: .; j_call: TRBJ1-2; v_call: TRBV5-4; cdr3_nt: TGTGCCAGCAGCTTGATTCCCGCATGGTTGGGCCGCAAGATTAACTATGGCTACACCTTC; cdr3_aa: CASSLIPAWLGRKINYGYTF
d_call: TRBD2; clone_size: many; j_call: TRBJ2-1; v_call: TRBV24-1; cdr3_nt: TGTGCCGCAAGTCCGGGGGGCTCCTACAATGAGCAGTTCTTC; cdr3_aa: CAASPGGSYNEQFF
d_call: .; clone_size: many; j_call: TRBJ2-5; v_call: TRBV6-5; cdr3_nt: TGTGCCAGCAGTTACGCGGGGTGGACAGGTACCCAGGAGACCCAGTACTTC; cdr3_aa: CASSYAGWTGTQETQYF
d_call: TRBD2; clone_size: many; j_call: TRBJ2-1; v_call: TRBV12-3/TRBV12-4; cdr3_nt: TGTGCCAGCAGTTCAAGACTAGCGGGCAACAATGAGCAGTTCTTC; cdr3_aa: CASSSRLAGNNEQFF
d_call: .; clone_size: .; j_call: TRBJ2-7; v_call: TRBV6-5; cdr3_nt: TGTGCCAGCAGTTACACGTTTCTGAGCGAGCAGTACTTC; cdr3_aa: CASSYTFLSEQYF
d_call: .; clone_size: many; j_call: TRBJ2-1; v_call: TRBV13; cdr3_nt: TGTGCCAGCAGGCTGGGGGGATACAATGAGCAGTTCTTC; cdr3_aa: CASRLGGYNEQFF
d_call: TRBD2; clone_size: few; j_call: TRBJ2-5; v_call: TRBV7-7; cdr3_nt: TGTGCTAGCAGCTTAGGCGGTAGCGGGTTGGAGACCCAGTACTTC; cdr3_aa: CASSLGGSGLETQYF
d_call: TRBD1; clone_size: many; j_call: TRBJ1-2; v_call: TRBV12-3/TRBV12-4; cdr3_nt: TGTGCCAGCAGCCCGACAGGGACCCCTAACTATGGCTACACCTTC; cdr3_aa: CASSPTGTPNYGYTF
d_call: .; clone_size: few; j_call: TRBJ1-5; v_call: TRBV12-5; cdr3_nt: TGTGCTAGTGGCCCCGTTGGACAGCCCCAGCATTTT; cdr3_aa: CASGPVGQPQHF
d_call: TRBD2; clone_size: many; j_call: TRBJ2-7; v_call: TRBV28; cdr3_nt: TGTGCCAGCAGCTTTCCGCAGCGGGGGGGTCGCTACGAGCAGTACTTC; cdr3_aa: CASSFPQRGGRYEQYF
d_call: TRBD1; clone_size: many; j_call: TRBJ2-5; v_call: TRBV11-2; cdr3_nt: TGTGCCAGCAGCTTTAGGGGGCGAAGTGAGACCCAGTACTTC; cdr3_aa: CASSFRGRSETQYF
d_call: .; clone_size: .; j_call: TRBJ2-6; v_call: TRBV5-8; cdr3_nt: TGTGCCAGCAGCATCACAGACTCTGGGGCCAACGTCCTGACTTTC; cdr3_aa: CASSITDSGANVLTF
d_call: .; clone_size: few; j_call: TRBJ1-2; v_call: TRBV19; cdr3_nt: TGTGCCAGTAGTGGCCTGGGGGCCGGTGGCTACACCTTC; cdr3_aa: CASSGLGAGGYTF
d_call: TRBD1; clone_size: few; j_call: TRBJ2-3; v_call: TRBV10-3; cdr3_nt: TGTGCCATCAGGGACAGGGGGGGAGATACGCAGTATTTT; cdr3_aa: CAIRDRGGDTQYF
d_call: TRBD1; clone_size: many; j_call: TRBJ2-7; v_call: TRBV7-6; cdr3_nt: TGTGCCAGCAGCGCCTCCAGGACAGGGTACTACGAGCAGTACTTC; cdr3_aa: CASSASRTGYYEQYF
d_call: TRBD1; clone_size: many; j_call: TRBJ1-1; v_call: TRBV27; cdr3_nt: TGTGCCAGCAGTAAAAACTGGGACAGAGTGAACACTGAAGCTTTCTTT; cdr3_aa: CASSKNWDRVNTEAFF
d_call: .; clone_size: many; j_call: TRBJ2-1; v_call: TRBV7-3; cdr3_nt: TGTGCCAGCAGCTTAGCTACAGGGTCCCTCAATGAGCAGTTCTTC; cdr3_aa: CASSLATGSLNEQFF
d_call: TRBD1; clone_size: many; j_call: TRBJ1-3; v_call: TRBV30; cdr3_nt: TGTGCCTGGAGCGGGACAGGGGCAAGCACCATATATTTT; cdr3_aa: CAWSGTGASTIYF
d_call: .; clone_size: few; j_call: TRBJ2-3; v_call: TRBV5-4; cdr3_nt: TGTGCCAGCAGCTCAGGAACAGGGACAGATACGCAGTATTTT; cdr3_aa: CASSSGTGTDTQYF